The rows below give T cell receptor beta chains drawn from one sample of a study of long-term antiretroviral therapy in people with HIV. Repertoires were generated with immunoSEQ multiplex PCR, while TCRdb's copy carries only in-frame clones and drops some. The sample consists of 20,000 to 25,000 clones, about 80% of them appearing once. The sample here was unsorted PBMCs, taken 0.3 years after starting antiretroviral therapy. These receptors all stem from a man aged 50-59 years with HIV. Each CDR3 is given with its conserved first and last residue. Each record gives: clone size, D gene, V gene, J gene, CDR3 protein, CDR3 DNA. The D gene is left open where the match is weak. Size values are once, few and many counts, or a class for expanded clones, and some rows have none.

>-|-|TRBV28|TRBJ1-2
CASSSPGRSTF
TGTGCCAGCAGTTCTCCGGGGCGCAGTACCTTC
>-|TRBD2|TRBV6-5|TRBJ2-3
CASRKLAGGLDTQYF
TGTGCCAGCAGGAAACTAGCGGGGGGGCTCGATACGCAGTATTTT
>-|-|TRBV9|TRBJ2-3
CASSVQGFLRADTQYF
TGTGCCAGCAGCGTACAGGGGTTTTTACGCGCGGATACGCAGTATTTT
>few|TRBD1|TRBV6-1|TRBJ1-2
CASRGQSYGYTF
TGTGCCAGCAGGGGACAGAGCTATGGCTACACCTTC
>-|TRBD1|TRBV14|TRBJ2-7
CASSQDSGGYEQYF
TGTGCCAGCAGCCAAGACTCAGGGGGCTACGAGCAGTACTTC
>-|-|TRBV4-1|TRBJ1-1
CASSQEGGARGTEAFF
TGCGCCAGCAGCCAAGAAGGGGGGGCGAGGGGCACTGAAGCTTTCTTT
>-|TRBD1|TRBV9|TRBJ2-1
CASSGGQRFEQFF
TGTGCCAGCAGCGGGGGACAGAGGTTTGAGCAGTTCTTC
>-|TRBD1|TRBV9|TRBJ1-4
CASSVEGGTEGEKLFF
TGTGCCAGCAGCGTAGAAGGTGGGACAGAAGGCGAAAAACTGTTTTTT
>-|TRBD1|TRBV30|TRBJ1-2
CAWSSTGYNYGYTF
TGTGCCTGGAGTTCGACAGGGTACAACTATGGCTACACCTTC
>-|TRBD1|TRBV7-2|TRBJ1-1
CASSLNGQGEAFF
TGTGCCAGCAGCTTGAATGGACAGGGTGAAGCTTTCTTT
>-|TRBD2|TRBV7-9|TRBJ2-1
CASSTTGTSEYNEQFF
TGTGCCAGCAGCACCACCGGGACTAGCGAGTACAATGAGCAGTTCTTC
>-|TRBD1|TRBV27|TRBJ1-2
CASSTLTGVHGYTF
TGTGCCAGCAGTACCCTAACAGGGGTGCATGGCTACACCTTC
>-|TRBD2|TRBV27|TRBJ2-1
CASLGLAGNNEQFF
TGTGCCAGCCTAGGACTAGCGGGGAACAATGAGCAGTTCTTC
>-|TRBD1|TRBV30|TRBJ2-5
CAWRYLGQGRETQYF
TGTGCCTGGAGGTATTTGGGACAGGGGAGGGAGACCCAGTACTTC
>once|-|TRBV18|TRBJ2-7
CASSPYTYEQYF
TGTGCCAGCTCACCTTATACCTACGAGCAGTACTTC
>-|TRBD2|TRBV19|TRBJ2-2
CASSIAAGGAGELFF
TGTGCCAGTAGTATAGCTGCGGGGGGCGCCGGGGAGCTGTTTTTT
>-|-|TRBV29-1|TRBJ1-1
CSVDRRGVGDTEAFF
TGCAGCGTTGATAGGCGGGGGGTAGGGGACACTGAAGCTTTCTTT
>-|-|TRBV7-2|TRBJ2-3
CASSLGDFLDTQYF
TGTGCCAGCAGCTTAGGCGACTTTTTAGATACGCAGTATTTT
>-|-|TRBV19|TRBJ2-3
CASSSPDTQYF
TGTGCCAGTAGTAGCCCAGATACGCAGTATTTT
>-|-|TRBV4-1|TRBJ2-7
CASSQAPGPTYEQYF
TGCGCCAGCAGCCAGGCCCCAGGGCCCACCTACGAGCAGTACTTC
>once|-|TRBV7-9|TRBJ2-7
CASSFRGSSYEQYF
TGTGCCAGCAGCTTTCGCGGAAGCTCCTACGAGCAGTACTTC
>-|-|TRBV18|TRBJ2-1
CASSPQGNEQFF
TGTGCCAGCTCACCACAGGGAAATGAGCAGTTCTTC
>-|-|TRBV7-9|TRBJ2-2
CASSSTRSDHHGELFF
TGTGCCAGCAGCTCGACTAGGTCCGACCATCACGGGGAGCTGTTTTTT
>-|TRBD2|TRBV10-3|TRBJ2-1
CAIALAGYNEQFF
TGTGCCATCGCGCTAGCGGGTTACAATGAGCAGTTCTTC
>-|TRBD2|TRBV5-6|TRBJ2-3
CASSLLAGSSTDTQYF
TGTGCCAGCAGCCTCCTAGCGGGATCTAGCACAGATACGCAGTATTTT
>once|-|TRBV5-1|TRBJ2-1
CASSLGPDYNEQFF
TGCGCCAGCAGCTTGGGGCCGGACTACAATGAGCAGTTCTTC
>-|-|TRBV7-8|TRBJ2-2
CASSLVRLANTGELFF
TGTGCCAGCAGCTTAGTTAGGCTAGCGAACACCGGGGAGCTGTTTTTT
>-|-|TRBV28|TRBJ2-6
CASSPGGTGANVLTF
TGTGCCAGCAGTCCAGGGGGGACTGGGGCCAACGTCCTGACTTTC
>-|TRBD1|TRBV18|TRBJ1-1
CASSMAGGTEAFF
TGTGCCAGCTCAATGGCAGGGGGAACTGAAGCTTTCTTT
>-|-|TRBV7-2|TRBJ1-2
CASSPREGLNYGYTF
TGTGCCAGCAGCCCCAGAGAGGGGCTCAACTATGGCTACACCTTC
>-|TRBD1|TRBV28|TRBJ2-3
CASSFATLTGVTDTQYF
TGTGCCAGCAGTTTTGCGACTCTGACAGGGGTCACAGATACGCAGTATTTT
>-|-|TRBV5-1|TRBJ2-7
CASSLDNTYEQYF
TGCGCCAGCAGCTTGGACAATACCTACGAGCAGTACTTC
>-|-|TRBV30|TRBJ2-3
CAWSAPRRWGAHTDTQYF
TGTGCCTGGAGTGCCCCCCGGCGGTGGGGGGCACACACAGATACGCAGTATTTT
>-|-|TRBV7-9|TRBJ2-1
CASSFGGGEQFF
TGTGCCAGCAGCTTCGGCGGGGGCGAGCAGTTCTTC
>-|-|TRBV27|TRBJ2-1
CASSPGDVTYNEQFF
TGTGCCAGTTCACCGGGAGACGTTACCTACAATGAGCAGTTCTTC
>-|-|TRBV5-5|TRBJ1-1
CASSLAEGVLVRVAFF
TGTGCCAGCAGCTTGGCTGAGGGGGTTCTTGTTCGGGTCGCTTTCTTT
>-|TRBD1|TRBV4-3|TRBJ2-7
CASSQEPGQGAQQYF
TGCGCCAGCAGCCAAGAGCCGGGACAGGGGGCGCAGCAGTACTTC
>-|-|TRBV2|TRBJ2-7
CASCCRDSYTYEQYF
TGTGCCAGTTGTTGCCGTGACAGCTACACCTACGAGCAGTACTTC
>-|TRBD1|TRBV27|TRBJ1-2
CASSSRLHGTASSGYTF
TGTGCCAGCAGTTCCCGCCTTCACGGGACAGCGTCTTCCGGCTACACCTTC
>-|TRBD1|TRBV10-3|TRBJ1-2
CAIQHPGGLADGYTF
TGTGCCATTCAGCACCCAGGGGGCTTAGCGGATGGCTACACCTTC
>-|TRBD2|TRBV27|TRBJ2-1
CASSLRLAGSRGEQFF
TGTGCCAGCAGTTTAAGGCTAGCGGGGAGTAGAGGTGAGCAGTTCTTC
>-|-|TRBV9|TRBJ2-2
CASSVRGAKANTGELFF
TGTGCCAGCAGCGTCCGAGGGGCCAAAGCGAACACCGGGGAGCTGTTTTTT
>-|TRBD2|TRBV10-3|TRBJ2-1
CAISERTSSYNEQFF
TGTGCCATCAGTGAGCGGACTAGCTCCTACAATGAGCAGTTCTTC
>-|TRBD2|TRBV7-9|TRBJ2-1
CASSLPGGQFNEQFF
TGTGCCAGCAGCTTACCGGGGGGGCAGTTCAATGAGCAGTTCTTC
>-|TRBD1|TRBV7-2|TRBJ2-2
CASSLLQGGTGELFF
TGTGCCAGCAGCTTACTACAGGGGGGAACCGGGGAGCTGTTTTTT
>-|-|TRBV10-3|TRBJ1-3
CAISEYGDSGNTIYF
TGTGCCATCAGTGAATACGGAGACTCTGGAAACACCATATATTTT
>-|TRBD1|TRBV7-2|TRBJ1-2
CASSRDSVNYGYTF
TGTGCCAGCAGCCGGGACAGCGTCAACTATGGCTACACCTTC
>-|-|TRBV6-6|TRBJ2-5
CASSYRGSETQYF
TGTGCCAGCAGTTACCGCGGGTCCGAGACCCAGTACTTC
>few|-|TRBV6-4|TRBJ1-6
CASSEQSNSPLHF
TGTGCCAGCAGTGAACAGTCTAATTCACCCCTCCACTTT
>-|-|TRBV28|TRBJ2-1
CASSLLGLPSYNEQFF
TGTGCCAGCAGTTTACTAGGGCTCCCCAGCTACAATGAGCAGTTCTTC
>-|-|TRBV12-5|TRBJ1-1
CASGLIPLGPSRGSLVNTEAFF
TGTGCTAGTGGTTTAATCCCCTTGGGTCCTTCGCGGGGCTCCCTAGTGAACACTGAAGCTTTCTTT
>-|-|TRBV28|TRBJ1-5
CASSGGTQPQHF
TGTGCCAGCAGTGGAGGAACCCAGCCCCAGCATTTT
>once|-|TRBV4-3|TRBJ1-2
CASSQGGEGYGYTF
TGCGCCAGCAGCCAAGGGGGTGAGGGTTATGGCTACACCTTC
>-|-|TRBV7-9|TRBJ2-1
CASSRGAVNEQFF
TGTGCCAGCAGCCGGGGGGCCGTCAATGAGCAGTTCTTC
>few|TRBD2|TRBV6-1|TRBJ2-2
CASSDPGTSGFANTGELFF
TGTGCCAGCAGTGACCCCGGGACTAGCGGTTTCGCGAACACCGGGGAGCTGTTTTTT
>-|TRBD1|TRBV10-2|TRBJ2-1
CASSPGTGYNEQFF
TGCGCCAGCAGCCCCGGGACAGGGTACAATGAGCAGTTCTTC